This T cell receptor (beta chain) derives from a study of shared clonotypes between healthy human individuals. Study-level results: Blood alone was sampled, and tissue repertoires likely differ.

Each donor was a Caucasian adult residing in Nashville, Tennessee. The CD4+ fraction was divided into a CD45RA+ naive subset and a CD45RA-negative memory subset. Germline assignment: CDR1 MDHEN and CDR2 SYDVKM. Between the trimmed V and J ends, which lost 8 bases and 5 bases, there was a span of 9 bases. The CDR3 totals 12 residues. This clone was seen a handful of times. Its antigen is still unknown. Sequencing was performed with immunoSEQ multiplex PCR; in TCRdb, only in-frame clones are kept and a portion is missing. The data hold 950,000 to 1,200,000 clones, with 60% to 85% observed a single time. This TCR was sampled from a man aged 18 to 30 in good health. Some clones in this sample may be carry-over from other donors' samples. The chain is built from TRBV28 and TRBJ2-2; D is unresolved. The sample comprised memory CD4+ T cells from PBMCs. The subset was: CD45RA-negative fraction. The CDR3: CASRTTTGELFF. In DNA form, the CDR3 reads TGTGCCAGCCGAACTACTACCGGGGAGCTGTTTTTT. The whole variable domain, filled in from reference TRBV28 and TRBJ2-2, reads DVKVTQSSRYLVKRTGEKVFLECVQDMDHENMFWYRQDPGLGLRLIYFSYDVKMKEKGDIPEGYSVSREKKERFSLILESASTNQTSMYLCASRTTTGELFFGEGSRLTVL.